These T cell receptor beta chains were read from a single sample in a study of cytomegalovirus exposure and HLA in healthy donors. Some clones are missing from TCRdb's copy, which holds only in-frame ones; the method was immunoSEQ multiplex PCR. This table holds about 100,000 clones, approximately 72% found once. Sequencing used PBMCs. The receptors derive from a man in his forties in good health and CMV-seropositive. CDR3s include the opening cysteine and the closing phenylalanine or tryptophan. Fields, in order: clone size, V gene, J gene, D gene, CDR3 DNA, CDR3 protein. D genes are given only for firm matches. Expanded clones are given a class, and other clones once, few, many or no size at all.

>NA|TRBV6-5|TRBJ2-3|NA
TGTGCCAGCAGTTACGGTAGTTCAGGCACGCAGTATTTT
CASSYGSSGTQYF
>once|TRBV5-4|TRBJ2-7|TRBD2
TGTGCCAGCAGCTTGGCGGGGGGTTGGGTCTACGAGCAGTACTTC
CASSLAGGWVYEQYF
>few|TRBV5-6|TRBJ2-7|TRBD2
TGTGCCAGCAGCTTGGGAGCGGGAGGCAACGAGCAGTACTTC
CASSLGAGGNEQYF
>NA|TRBV5-6|TRBJ2-1|TRBD2
TGTGCCAGCAGCTTGACTAGCGGAGCGTACAATGAGCAGTTCTTC
CASSLTSGAYNEQFF
>NA|TRBV6-5|TRBJ2-7|TRBD2
TGTGCCAGCAGTTACACTATCAGCGGGGGATCCTACGAGCAGTACTTC
CASSYTISGGSYEQYF
>NA|TRBV19|TRBJ2-7|TRBD1
TGTGCCAGTAGCGCGACAGGGCAGGCCTACGAGCAGTACTTC
CASSATGQAYEQYF
>NA|TRBV29-1|TRBJ1-3|NA
TGCAGCGCCCAAGAGGCTTTGTCCAGAAACACCATATATTTT
CSAQEALSRNTIYF
>NA|TRBV19|TRBJ2-1|TRBD2
TGTGCCAGTAGTATTCAAGCGGGAGGGCGGATGAGCCATGAGCAGTTCTTC
CASSIQAGGRMSHEQFF
>few|TRBV7-2|TRBJ2-1|TRBD2
TGTGCCAGCAGCGATAGCGGGGGGGCTATCAATGAGCAGTTCTTC
CASSDSGGAINEQFF
>NA|TRBV15|TRBJ2-7|TRBD2
TGTGCCACCAGCCCCTCCCCGAGGTCAGCGGGATCCTATTACGAGCAGTACTTC
CATSPSPRSAGSYYEQYF
>NA|TRBV9|TRBJ1-1|NA
TGTGCCAGCAGCGTAAGTGGACTCTTGGGCACTGAAGCTTTCTTT
CASSVSGLLGTEAFF
>NA|TRBV28|TRBJ1-5|NA
TGTGCCAGCAGTTCCCTAAGGGGGGGGGCTAAAAGCAATCAGCCCCAGCATTTT
CASSSLRGGAKSNQPQHF
>NA|TRBV1|TRBJ2-1|NA
TGCACCAGCAGCCAAGATCCCTACCCCTGGCGGGAGGGCCACCCGAGCTCCTACAATGAGCAGTTCTTC
CTSSQDPYPWREGHPSSYNEQFF
>NA|TRBV18|TRBJ1-1|NA
TGTGCCAGCTCACCTCCCCGGGTTGTGAACACTGAAGCTTTCTTT
CASSPPRVVNTEAFF
>NA|TRBV7-8|TRBJ2-1|NA
TGTGCCAGCAGCTTAGAGAACGGGGGGCCTGACAATGAGCAGTTCTTC
CASSLENGGPDNEQFF
>NA|TRBV5-1|TRBJ1-2|TRBD1
TGCGCCAGCAGCTTGGTTATACGTCCCGGGACAGACTATGGCTACACCTTC
CASSLVIRPGTDYGYTF